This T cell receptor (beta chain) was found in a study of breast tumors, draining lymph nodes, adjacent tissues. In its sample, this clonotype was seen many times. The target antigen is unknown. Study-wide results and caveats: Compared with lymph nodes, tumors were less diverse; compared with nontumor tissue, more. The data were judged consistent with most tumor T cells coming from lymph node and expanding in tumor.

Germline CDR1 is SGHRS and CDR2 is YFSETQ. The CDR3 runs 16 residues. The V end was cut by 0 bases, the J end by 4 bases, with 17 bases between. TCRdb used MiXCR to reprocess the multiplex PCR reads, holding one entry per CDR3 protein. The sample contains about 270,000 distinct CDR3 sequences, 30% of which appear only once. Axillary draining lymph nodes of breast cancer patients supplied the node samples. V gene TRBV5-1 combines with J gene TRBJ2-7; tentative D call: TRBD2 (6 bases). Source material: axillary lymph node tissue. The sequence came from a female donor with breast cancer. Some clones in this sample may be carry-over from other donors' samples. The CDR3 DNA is TGCGCCAGCAGCTTGGCCGGGGGATACCCACCTTACGAGCAGTACTTC. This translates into CASSLAGGYPPYEQYF.